This T cell receptor (beta chain) was sequenced during a study of cytomegalovirus exposure and HLA in healthy donors. General study results and limits: The majority of TCR sequences were rare, yet some public TCRs appeared in many donors. The study listed some 160 cytomegalovirus-associated TCR beta chains. The CMV antigen specificity of a few CMV-associated chains was confirmed through in vitro analysis.

An approximately 130-subject validation cohort, separate from the roughly 670-subject first cohort, supplied the donors. TCRdb keeps only in-frame clones here, not all; method: immunoSEQ multiplex PCR. The sample holds 330,000 or so clones; 70% to 90% are singletons and the top ten take under 0.85%. This clone appeared once. The antigen remains undetermined. The CDR3 length is 15 residues. Between the trimmed V and J ends, which lost 5 bases and 1 base, there was a span of 11 bases. CDR1 is SEHNR and CDR2 is FQNEAQ in the germline V gene (reference sequence). This receptor was identified in a woman aged 18 to 35 in good health and CMV-seronegative. This rearrangement joins TRBV7-9 to TRBJ1-4; TRBD1 might be the D (6 bases). Input material: PBMCs. For the CDR3, the DNA is TGTGCCAGCAGCGCAAACAGGGTAACTAATGAAAAACTGTTTTTT. This translates into CASSANRVTNEKLFF.